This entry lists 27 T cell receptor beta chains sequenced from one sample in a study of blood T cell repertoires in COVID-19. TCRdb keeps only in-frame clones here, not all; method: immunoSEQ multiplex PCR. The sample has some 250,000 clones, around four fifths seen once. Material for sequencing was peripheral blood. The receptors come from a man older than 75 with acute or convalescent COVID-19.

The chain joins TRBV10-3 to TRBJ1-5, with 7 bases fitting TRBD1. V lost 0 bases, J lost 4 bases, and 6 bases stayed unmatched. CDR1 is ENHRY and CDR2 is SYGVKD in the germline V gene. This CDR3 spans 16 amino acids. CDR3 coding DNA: TGTGCCATCAGTGAGTCGAGGGCAGGGGGGAATCAGCCCCAGCATTTT. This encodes CAISESRAGGNQPQHF.

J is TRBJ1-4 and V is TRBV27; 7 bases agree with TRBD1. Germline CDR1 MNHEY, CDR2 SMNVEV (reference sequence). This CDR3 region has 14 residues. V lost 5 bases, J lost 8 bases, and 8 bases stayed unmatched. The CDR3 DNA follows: TGTGCCAGCAGTGGACAGGCCGTAGGGGAAAAACTGTTTTTT. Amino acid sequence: CASSGQAVGEKLFF.

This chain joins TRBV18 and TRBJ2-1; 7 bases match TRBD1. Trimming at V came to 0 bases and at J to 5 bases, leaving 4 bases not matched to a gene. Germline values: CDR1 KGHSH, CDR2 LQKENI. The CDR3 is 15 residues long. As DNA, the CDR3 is TGTGCCAGCTCACCACCTGCTGGACAGGACAATGAGCAGTTCTTC. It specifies CASSPPAGQDNEQFF.

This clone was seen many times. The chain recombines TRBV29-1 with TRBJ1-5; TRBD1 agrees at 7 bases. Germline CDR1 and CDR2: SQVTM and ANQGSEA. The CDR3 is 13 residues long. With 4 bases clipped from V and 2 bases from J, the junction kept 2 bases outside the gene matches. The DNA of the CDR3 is TGCAGCGTTGGACAGGGACGCAATCAGCCCCAGCATTTT. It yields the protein CSVGQGRNQPQHF.

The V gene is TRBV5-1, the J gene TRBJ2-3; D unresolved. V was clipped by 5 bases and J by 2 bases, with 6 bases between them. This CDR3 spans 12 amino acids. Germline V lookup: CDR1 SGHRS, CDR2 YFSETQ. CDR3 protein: CASSLPTDTQYF. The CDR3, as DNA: TGCGCCAGCAGTCTACCCACAGATACGCAGTATTTT.

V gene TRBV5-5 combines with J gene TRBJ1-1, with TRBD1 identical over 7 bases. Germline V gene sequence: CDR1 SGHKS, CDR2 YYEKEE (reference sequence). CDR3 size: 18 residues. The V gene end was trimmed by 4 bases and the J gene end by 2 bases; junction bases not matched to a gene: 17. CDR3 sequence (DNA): TGTGCCAGCAGCCCTAAGATTGGACAGGCAACTACTAACACTGAAGCTTTCTTT. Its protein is CASSPKIGQATTNTEAFF.

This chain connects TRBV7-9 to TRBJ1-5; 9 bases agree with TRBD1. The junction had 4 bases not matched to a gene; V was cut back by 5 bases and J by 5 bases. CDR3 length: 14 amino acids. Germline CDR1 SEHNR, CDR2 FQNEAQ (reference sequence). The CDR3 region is CASSRDRADQPQHF. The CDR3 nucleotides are TGTGCCAGCAGCAGGGACAGGGCCGATCAGCCCCAGCATTTT.

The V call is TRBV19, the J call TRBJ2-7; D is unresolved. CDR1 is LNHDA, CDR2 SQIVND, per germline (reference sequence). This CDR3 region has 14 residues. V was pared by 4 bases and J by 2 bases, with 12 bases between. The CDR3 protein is CASSRALGTYEQYF. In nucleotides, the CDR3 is TGTGCCAGTAGTAGGGCCCTCGGAACCTACGAGCAGTACTTC. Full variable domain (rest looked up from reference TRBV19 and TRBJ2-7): DGGITQSPKYLFRKEGQNVTLSCEQNLNHDAMYWYRQDPGQGLRLIYYSQIVNDFQKGDIAEGYSVSREKKESFPLTVTSAQKNPTAFYLCASSRALGTYEQYFGPGTRLTVT.

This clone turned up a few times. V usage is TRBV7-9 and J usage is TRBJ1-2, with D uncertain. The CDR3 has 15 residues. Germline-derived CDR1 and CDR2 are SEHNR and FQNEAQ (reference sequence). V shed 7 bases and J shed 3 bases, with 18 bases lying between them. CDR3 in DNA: TGTGCCAGCACCGTTAGTGGGAGTGCGGACTATGGCTACACCTTC. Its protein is CASTVSGSADYGYTF.

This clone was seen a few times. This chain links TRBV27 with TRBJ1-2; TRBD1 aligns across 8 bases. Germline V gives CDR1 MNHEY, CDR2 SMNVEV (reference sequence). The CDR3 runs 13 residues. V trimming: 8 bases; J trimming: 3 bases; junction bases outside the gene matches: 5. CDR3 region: CASGTGEDYGYTF. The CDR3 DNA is TGTGCCAGCGGGACAGGCGAGGACTATGGCTACACCTTC.

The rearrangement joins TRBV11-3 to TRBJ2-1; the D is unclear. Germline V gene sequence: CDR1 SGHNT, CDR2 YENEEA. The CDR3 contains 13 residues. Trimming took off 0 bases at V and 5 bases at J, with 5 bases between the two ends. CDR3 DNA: TGTGCCAGCAGCTTAGACAGAAACAATGAGCAGTTCTTC. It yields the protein CASSLDRNNEQFF.

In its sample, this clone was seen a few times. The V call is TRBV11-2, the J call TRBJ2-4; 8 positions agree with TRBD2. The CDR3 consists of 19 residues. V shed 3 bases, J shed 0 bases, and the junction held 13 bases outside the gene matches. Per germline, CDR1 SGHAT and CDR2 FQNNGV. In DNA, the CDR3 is TGTGCCAGCAGCTTGATCGGGACTAGAGGGGGGCTAGCCAAAAACATTCAGTACTTC. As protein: CASSLIGTRGGLAKNIQYF.

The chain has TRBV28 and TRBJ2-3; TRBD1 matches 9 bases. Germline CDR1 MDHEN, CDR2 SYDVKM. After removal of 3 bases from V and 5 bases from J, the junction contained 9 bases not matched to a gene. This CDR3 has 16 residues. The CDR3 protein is CASSFIRDRAIDTQYF. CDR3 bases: TGTGCCAGCAGTTTTATTAGGGACAGGGCAATAGATACGCAGTATTTT.

The CDR3 region has the DNA TGTGCCAGCAGCTTAGCGAGGCGGGAGACCCAGTACTTC. This translates into CASSLARRETQYF. This chain links TRBV7-2 with TRBJ2-5; no clear D. The CDR3 is made up of 13 amino acids. V lost 0 bases to trimming and J lost 5 bases, with 7 bases between them. Germline V gene lookup returns CDR1 SGHTA and CDR2 FQGNSA.

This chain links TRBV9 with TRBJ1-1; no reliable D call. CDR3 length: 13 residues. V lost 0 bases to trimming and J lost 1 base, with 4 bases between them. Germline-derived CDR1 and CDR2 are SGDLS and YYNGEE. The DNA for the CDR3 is TGTGCCAGCAGCGTAGACTGGAACACTGAAGCTTTCTTT. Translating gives CASSVDWNTEAFF.

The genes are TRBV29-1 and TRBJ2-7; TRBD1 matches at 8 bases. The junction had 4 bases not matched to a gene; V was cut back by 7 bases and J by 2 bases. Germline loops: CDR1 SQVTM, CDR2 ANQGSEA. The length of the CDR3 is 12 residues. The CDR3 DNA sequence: TGCAGCGATCGACAGGGGCCCTACGAGCAGTACTTC. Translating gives CSDRQGPYEQYF.

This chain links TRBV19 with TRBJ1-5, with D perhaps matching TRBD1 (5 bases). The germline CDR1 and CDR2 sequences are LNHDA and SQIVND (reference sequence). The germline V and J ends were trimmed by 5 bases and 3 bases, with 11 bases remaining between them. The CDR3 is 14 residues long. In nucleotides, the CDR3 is TGTGCCAGTAGTGGTGACAGACCCAATCAGCCCCAGCATTTT. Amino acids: CASSGDRPNQPQHF.

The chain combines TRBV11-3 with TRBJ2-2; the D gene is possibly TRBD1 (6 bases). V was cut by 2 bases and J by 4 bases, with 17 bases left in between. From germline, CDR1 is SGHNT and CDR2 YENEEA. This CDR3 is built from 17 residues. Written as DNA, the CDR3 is TGTGCCAGCAGCTTATCCCAGGGGATGGGGTTCACCGGGGAGCTGTTTTTT. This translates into CASSLSQGMGFTGELFF.

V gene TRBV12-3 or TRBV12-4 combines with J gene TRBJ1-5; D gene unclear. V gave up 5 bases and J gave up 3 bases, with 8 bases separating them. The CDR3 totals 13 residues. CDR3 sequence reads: CASSTHDNQPQHF. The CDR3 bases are TGTGCCAGCAGTACTCACGACAATCAGCCCCAGCATTTT.

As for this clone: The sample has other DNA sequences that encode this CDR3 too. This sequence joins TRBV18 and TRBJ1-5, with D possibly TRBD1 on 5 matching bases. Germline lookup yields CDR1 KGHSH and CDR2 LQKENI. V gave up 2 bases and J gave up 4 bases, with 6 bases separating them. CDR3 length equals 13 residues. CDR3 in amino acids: CASSPGGNQPQHF. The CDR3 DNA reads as TGTGCCAGCTCACCAGGGGGGAATCAGCCCCAGCATTTT.

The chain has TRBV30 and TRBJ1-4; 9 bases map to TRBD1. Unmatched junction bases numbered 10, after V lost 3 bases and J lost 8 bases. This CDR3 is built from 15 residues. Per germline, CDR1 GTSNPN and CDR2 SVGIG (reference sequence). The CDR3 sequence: CAWRETGGAREKLFF. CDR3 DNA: TGTGCCTGGAGGGAAACAGGGGGCGCGAGAGAAAAACTGTTTTTT.

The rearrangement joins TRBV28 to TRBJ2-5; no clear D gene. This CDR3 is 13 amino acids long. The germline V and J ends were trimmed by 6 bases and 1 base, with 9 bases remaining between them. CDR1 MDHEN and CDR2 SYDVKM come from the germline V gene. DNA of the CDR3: TGTGCCAGCAGACGGTCGGGCCAAGAGACCCAGTACTTC. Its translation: CASRRSGQETQYF.

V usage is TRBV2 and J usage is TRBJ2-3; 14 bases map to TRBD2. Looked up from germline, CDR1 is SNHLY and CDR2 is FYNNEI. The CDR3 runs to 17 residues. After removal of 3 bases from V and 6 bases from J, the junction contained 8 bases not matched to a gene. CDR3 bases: TGTGCCAGCAGTGACGCGGGACTAGCGGGGGTAGCGGATACGCAGTATTTT. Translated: CASSDAGLAGVADTQYF.

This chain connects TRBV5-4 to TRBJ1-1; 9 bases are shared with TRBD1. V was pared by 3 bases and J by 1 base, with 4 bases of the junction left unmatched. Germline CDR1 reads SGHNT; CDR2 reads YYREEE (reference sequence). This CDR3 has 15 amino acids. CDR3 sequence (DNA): TGTGCCAGCAGCTGGGGACAGGGATCGAACACTGAAGCTTTCTTT. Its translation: CASSWGQGSNTEAFF.

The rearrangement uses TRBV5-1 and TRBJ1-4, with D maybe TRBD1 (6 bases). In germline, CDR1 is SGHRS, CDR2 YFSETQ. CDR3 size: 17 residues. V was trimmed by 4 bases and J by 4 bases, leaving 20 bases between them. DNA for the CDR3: TGCGCCAGCAGCCAGACAGGTCTCCGAAATTTTAATGAAAAACTGTTTTTT. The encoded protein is CASSQTGLRNFNEKLFF.

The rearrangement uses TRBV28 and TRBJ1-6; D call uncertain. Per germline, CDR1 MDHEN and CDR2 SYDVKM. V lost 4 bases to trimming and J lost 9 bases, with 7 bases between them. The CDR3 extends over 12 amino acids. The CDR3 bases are TGTGCCAGCAGTTCCGGGAGTTCACCCCTCCACTTT. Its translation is CASSSGSSPLHF.

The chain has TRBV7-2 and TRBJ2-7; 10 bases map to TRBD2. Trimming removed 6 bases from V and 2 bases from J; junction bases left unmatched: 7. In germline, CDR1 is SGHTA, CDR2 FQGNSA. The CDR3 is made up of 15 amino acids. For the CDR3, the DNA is TGTGCCAGCAGGCCCGGGACTAGCGCGACCTACGAGCAGTACTTC. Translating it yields CASRPGTSATYEQYF.